This TCR beta chain was profiled in a study of OX40 agonist ivuxolimab in advanced cancers. Whole-study context: An agonistic human IgG2 monoclonal antibody against OX40 (CD134) was given. A male proportion of more than 75% was recorded, with mean age about 54 years and range roughly 23 to 79. The study, taken as a whole, reports: At doses 0.1 to 3.0 mg/kg, CD4+ and CD8+ clones expanded. Antigen targets of the expanded peripheral T cells went undetermined.

The germline V and J ends were trimmed by 7 bases and 4 bases, with 5 bases remaining between them. CDR3 length equals 11 residues. Germline V CDR1 and CDR2: SNHLY, FYNNEI. The table came from immunoSEQ multiplex PCR; TCRdb's copy has only in-frame clones and leaves some out. Altogether tens of thousands of clones are present, over 85% being singletons, with the ten largest covering 4.8%. A remark on this clone: The antigen is undetermined.

This chain uses TRBV2 with TRBJ2-1, with no clear D. The starting material was CD4+ or CD8+ T cells sorted from blood, obtained in a trial of the OX40 agonist ivuxolimab. This clonotype was sampled from an adult with an advanced solid tumor such as melanoma, head and neck, liver or kidney cancer. The CDR3 region is CASNAYNEQFF. Written as DNA, the CDR3 is TGTGCCAGCAACGCTTACAATGAGCAGTTCTTC.